This paragraph reports one TCR beta chain. Its target is unknown. The junction had 7 bases not matched to a gene; V was cut back by 4 bases and J by 1 base. The germline gives CDR1 MNHNS, CDR2 SASEGT. The CDR3 sequence is 17 residues long. Measured with immunoSEQ multiplex PCR; TCRdb has only the in-frame clones, and not every one. The table shows more than 85,000 clones, with around 82% occurring only once. The sample belongs to a study of T cell responses to AZD1222 COVID-19 vaccine. Study results and limitations: A mostly white British donor set with more females was recruited, and clonal diversity was possibly underestimated.

The rearrangement uses TRBV6-1 and TRBJ2-4; 10 bases are a match to TRBD1. The sample here was peripheral blood, taken on day 0 of AZD1222 vaccination. The TCR originated in an adult in good health. This CDR3 is CASSASGTGVAKNIQYF. In nucleotides, the CDR3 is TGTGCCAGCAGTGCCTCCGGGACAGGGGTCGCCAAAAACATTCAGTACTTC.